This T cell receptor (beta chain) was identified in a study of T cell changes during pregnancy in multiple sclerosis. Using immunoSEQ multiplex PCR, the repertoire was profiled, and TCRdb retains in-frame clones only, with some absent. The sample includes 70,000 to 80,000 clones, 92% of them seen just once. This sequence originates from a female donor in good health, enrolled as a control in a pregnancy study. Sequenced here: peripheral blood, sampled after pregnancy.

CDR3 region: CASSPRGSYEQYF. CDR3 in DNA: TGTGCCAGCAGCCCGCGTGGGAGCTACGAGCAGTACTTC. The gene calls are TRBV4-2 and TRBJ2-7; D might be TRBD2 (5 bases). Germline CDR1 reads LGHNA; CDR2 reads YNFKEQ. V lost 4 bases to trimming and J lost 3 bases, with 10 bases between them. This CDR3 region has 13 residues.